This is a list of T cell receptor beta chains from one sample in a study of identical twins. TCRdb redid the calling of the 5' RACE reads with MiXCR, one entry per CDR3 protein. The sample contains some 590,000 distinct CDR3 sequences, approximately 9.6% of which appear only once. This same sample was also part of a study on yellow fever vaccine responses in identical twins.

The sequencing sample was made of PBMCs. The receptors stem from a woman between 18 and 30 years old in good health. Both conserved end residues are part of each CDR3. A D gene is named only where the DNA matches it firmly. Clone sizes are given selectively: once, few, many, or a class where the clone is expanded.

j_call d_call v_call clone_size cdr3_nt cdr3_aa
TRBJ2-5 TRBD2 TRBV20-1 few TGCAGTGCCCATAGCGGGGCCCGAGAGACCCAGTACTTC CSAHSGARETQYF
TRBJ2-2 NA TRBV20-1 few TGCAGTGCTAGCTGGGAAGAGGGGGACCGAGACGGGGAGCTGTTTTTT CSASWEEGDRDGELFF
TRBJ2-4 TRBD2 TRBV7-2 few TGTGCCAGCAGCTTAGAGGGGACTACCAAAAACATTCAGTACTTC CASSLEGTTKNIQYF
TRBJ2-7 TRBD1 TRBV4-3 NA TGCGCCAGCAGCCAAGCGCAGGGGGCGGGCTACGAGCAGTACTTC CASSQAQGAGYEQYF
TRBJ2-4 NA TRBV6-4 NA TGTGCCAGCAGAAAACCGGGACCAAAAACAGCCAAAAACATTCAGTACTTC CASRKPGPKTAKNIQYF
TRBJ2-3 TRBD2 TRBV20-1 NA TGCTGTGCTAGAGACCTCGACCAAGCGGGAGTAACAGATACGCAGTATTTT CCARDLDQAGVTDTQYF
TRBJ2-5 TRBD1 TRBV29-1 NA TGCAGCGCCCACAGGGGCAGAGAGACCCAGTACTTC CSAHRGRETQYF
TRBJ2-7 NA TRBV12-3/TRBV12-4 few TGTGCCAGCAGTGAGGGGGGGATGGCGGGGCAGTACTTC CASSEGGMAGQYF
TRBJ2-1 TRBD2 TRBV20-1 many TGCAGTGCGTCCATCCTAGCGGGAGGTTACAATGAGCAGTTCTTC CSASILAGGYNEQFF
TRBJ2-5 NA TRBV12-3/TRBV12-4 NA TGTGCCAGCATGCCGACGGGGAGCGGGACCCAGTACTTC CASMPTGSGTQYF